A single sample gave rise to the 4 T cell receptor beta chains below, sequenced in a study of beta chain features in type 1 diabetes. Sequencing targeted expressed TCRB transcripts, as all isolated RNA had been reverse transcribed. Using immunoSEQ multiplex PCR, the repertoire was profiled, and TCRdb retains in-frame clones only, with some absent. The sample includes about 350,000 clones, roughly a fifth seen only once; the top ten take about 0.044%. The sample was naive CD4+ T cells from blood. The receptors come from a woman under 30 in good health.

This clone was found a few times. The rearrangement links TRBV2 to TRBJ2-1, with 9 bases fitting TRBD1. V trimming: 4 bases; J trimming: 3 bases; junction bases outside the gene matches: 1. The germline V gene encodes CDR1 SNHLY and CDR2 FYNNEI. This CDR3 has 14 amino acids. The CDR3 loop is CASSVDRGYNEQFF. The CDR3 DNA sequence: TGTGCCAGCAGTGTGGACAGGGGCTACAATGAGCAGTTCTTC.

Only a few counts were recorded for this clone. The rearrangement uses TRBV10-3 and TRBJ1-5; 7 bases align to TRBD1. CDR3 length equals 14 residues. Germline V gene lookup returns CDR1 ENHRY and CDR2 SYGVKD. The ends lost 0 bases at V and 6 bases at J; junction bases unmatched: 2. The CDR3 nucleotides read TGTGCCATCAGTGAGTCTACAGGGGCTCAGCCCCAGCATTTT. Amino acid sequence: CAISESTGAQPQHF.

The V call is TRBV7-9, the J call TRBJ2-1, with 13 positions matching TRBD2. With 0 bases clipped from V and 2 bases from J, the junction kept 4 bases outside the gene matches. The germline V gene encodes CDR1 SEHNR and CDR2 FQNEAQ (reference sequence). The CDR3 sequence is 18 residues long. The CDR3 region is CASSLARTSGSTYNEQFF. The CDR3 DNA sequence: TGTGCCAGCAGCTTAGCGCGGACTAGCGGGAGCACCTACAATGAGCAGTTCTTC.

On this clone itself: This specimen includes other DNA sequences encoding the same CDR3. The chain carries TRBV2 and TRBJ2-5; no definite D call. V dropped 6 bases and J dropped 5 bases, with 4 bases sitting between them. The CDR3 has 10 residues. Germline V gene sequence: CDR1 SNHLY, CDR2 FYNNEI. This CDR3 reads CASRRETQYF. As DNA, the CDR3 is TGTGCCAGCAGGAGGGAGACCCAGTACTTC. The variable domain in full, with the rest retrieved from reference TRBV2 and TRBJ2-5, is EPEVTQTPSHQVTQMGQEVILRCVPISNHLYFYWYRQILGQKVEFLVSFYNNEISEKSEIFDDQFSVERPDGSNFTLKIRSTKLEDSAMYFCASRRETQYFGPGTRLLVL.